A single sample is the source of the 21 T cell receptor beta chains below, sequenced in a study of blood T cells in healthy people across ages (dated by TCRdb to the mid-2010s). The receptor library was made with 5' RACE. The listed sequencing device is Illumina HiSeq 2500. The second PCR ran for about 6 to 11 cycles and used a J-beta primer mix along with a sample-barcoded 5' primer. In TCRdb, the public reads were trimmed at Q25 with fastp and aligned with MiXCR, with productive beta chains retained. Every CDR3 protein is listed once, alongside the most common genes and DNA of its rows. The sample table holds hundreds of thousands of distinct CDR3 sequences, of which 45% to 70% were seen once. More than 25% of the sample rests with the top ten. Sequenced: blood. Receptors were obtained from a man aged 35 to 55 in good health.

This clonotype was seen a single time. This may be a read error: a much more frequent sequence differs by one nucleotide. The chain employs TRBV24-1 and TRBJ2-5, with TRBD2 matching over 10 bases. Germline V gene sequence: CDR1 KGHDR, CDR2 SFDVKD. The CDR3 extends over 16 amino acids. V lost 2 bases to trimming and J lost 5 bases; unmatched junction nucleotides: 7. CDR3 bases: TGTGCCACCAGTGATTCTATAGCGGGAGGAATGGAGACCCAGTACTTC. Its protein is CATSDSIAGGMETQYF.

The rearrangement links TRBV6-2 or TRBV6-3 to TRBJ1-2, with D possibly TRBD1 on 6 matching bases. Trimming cost V 6 bases and J 3 bases, with 11 bases left between them. Germline values: CDR1 MNHEY, CDR2 SVGEGT. The CDR3 has 13 residues. CDR3 in amino acids: CASRTAGDYGYTF. In DNA, the CDR3 is TGTGCCAGCAGGACGGCAGGGGACTATGGCTACACCTTC.

There are a few counts of this clonotype. J is TRBJ1-3 and V is TRBV21-1; TRBD1 was called by the table and not checked on the DNA. TRBV21-1 is a recognized pseudogene. The CDR3 is 14 amino acids. DNA for the CDR3: TGTGCCAGCACCCAGGGGGCGCGAGGAAACACCATATATTTT. Amino acid sequence: CASTQGARGNTIYF.

This clonotype was detected only a few times. J is TRBJ2-1 and V is TRBV2; a possible D gene is TRBD2 (7 bases). The CDR3 extends over 12 amino acids. Germline assignment: CDR1 SNHLY and CDR2 FYNNEI. The V gene lost 7 bases and the J gene lost 7 bases, with 11 bases spanning the gap. The CDR3 bases are TGTGCCAGCAACAGGGAGGGGAATGAGCAGTTCTTC. Its protein is CASNREGNEQFF.

The chain combines TRBV3-1 with TRBJ2-3; 12 positions agree with TRBD1. J gave up 4 bases and V 3 bases, and 2 bases lay outside the gene matches. This CDR3 is built from 15 residues. The germline V gene encodes CDR1 LGHDT and CDR2 YNNKEL (reference sequence). CDR3 nucleotide sequence: TGTGCCAGCAGCCAGGGACAGGGGGCCGCAGATACGCAGTATTTT. Its protein product is CASSQGQGAADTQYF.

The chain uses TRBV15 and TRBJ1-1; D uncertain. CDR3 length: 13 amino acids. Germline CDR1 reads LNHNV; CDR2 reads YYDKDF (reference sequence). V gave up 3 bases and J gave up 4 bases, with 9 bases separating them. CDR3 DNA sequence: TGTGCCACCAGCAGTGTGGGCTTCACTGAAGCTTTCTTT. Its translation is CATSSVGFTEAFF. Based on the CDR3 plus reference TRBV15 and TRBJ1-1, the full variable domain is DAMVIQNPRYQVTQFGKPVTLSCSQTLNHNVMYWYQQKSSQAPKLLFHYYDKDFNNEADTPDNFQSRRPNTSFCFLDIRSPGLGDTAMYLCATSSVGFTEAFFGQGTRLTVV.

This clonotype was seen only a few times. The chain couples TRBV7-2 to TRBJ2-3; 8 bases map to TRBD2. CDR3 length: 16 amino acids. Germline-derived CDR1 and CDR2 are SGHTA and FQGNSA. The V gene end was trimmed by 1 base and the J gene end by 2 bases; junction bases not matched to a gene: 5. DNA of the CDR3: TGTGCCAGCAGCTTAGTTCCGGGAGGGCCCACAGATACGCAGTATTTT. Translated: CASSLVPGGPTDTQYF.

V gene TRBV27 combines with J gene TRBJ2-5, with 12 nucleotides matching TRBD2. Germline V gene data show CDR1 as MNHEY and CDR2 as SMNVEV (reference sequence). The CDR3 contains 17 residues. The trim removed 1 base at V and 4 bases at J, leaving 7 bases unmatched. CDR3 nucleotides: TGTGCCAGCAGTTTATGGCTAGCGGGGGGGCCCATAGAGACCCAGTACTTC. It is translated as CASSLWLAGGPIETQYF.

The chain is built from TRBV20-1 and TRBJ2-3; D ambiguous. The germline CDR1 and CDR2 sequences are DFQATT and SNEGSKA (reference sequence). V was trimmed by 0 bases and J by 2 bases, leaving 12 bases between them. This CDR3 is 15 amino acids long. The chain's CDR3 is CSAREHLGFTDTQYF. CDR3 nucleotides: TGCAGTGCTAGAGAACATCTAGGATTCACAGATACGCAGTATTTT.

V usage is TRBV6-1 and J usage is TRBJ2-5; the D gene is possibly TRBD2 (6 bases). V was clipped by 6 bases and J by 11 bases, with 19 bases between them. The CDR3 is 13 residues long. CDR1 is MNHNS, CDR2 SASEGT, per germline. CDR3 in DNA: TGTGCCAGCAGCCGGGACTTCCACAATGAGCAGTACTTC. Amino acids: CASSRDFHNEQYF.

V is TRBV28 and J is TRBJ2-7; perhaps D is TRBD1 or TRBD2 (5 bases each). The CDR3 is 18 amino acids. V shed 1 base and J shed 1 base, with 20 bases lying between them. CDR1 is MDHEN and CDR2 is SYDVKM in the germline V gene. The CDR3 DNA reads as TGTGCCAGCAGTTTATTCGATCACAGGACTTCTACTTCCTACGAGCAGTACTTC. Protein product: CASSLFDHRTSTSYEQYF.

This clonotype was found a few times. The V and J genes are TRBV4-1 and TRBJ2-1; maybe TRBD2 (6 bases). The V and J ends lost 1 base and 9 bases respectively, with 19 bases between them. The CDR3 totals 16 residues. CDR1 is MGHRA and CDR2 is YSYEKL in the germline V gene. CDR3 sequence: CASSQAGAGGMGEQFF. CDR3 sequence (DNA): TGCGCCAGCAGCCAAGCGGGAGCAGGCGGGATGGGTGAGCAGTTCTTC.

The chain has TRBV20-1 and TRBJ1-2, with D tentatively TRBD1 (6 bases). V lost 0 bases and J 1 base, leaving 9 bases between the germline ends. CDR1 and CDR2 (germline): DFQATT, SNEGSKA (reference sequence). This CDR3 contains 14 residues. The CDR3 here is CSAREDRFNYGYTF. Here the CDR3 DNA reads TGCAGTGCTAGAGAGGACAGATTTAACTATGGCTACACCTTC.

This clonotype was detected only a few times. V gene TRBV28 combines with J gene TRBJ2-5; TRBD2 matches at 13 bases. CDR1 is MDHEN, CDR2 SYDVKM, per germline. This CDR3 contains 19 residues. The V gene end was trimmed by 3 bases and the J gene end by 0 bases; junction bases not matched to a gene: 10. CDR3 in amino acids: CASSFPSGTSGEYQETQYF. CDR3 nucleotides: TGTGCCAGCAGTTTTCCTTCCGGGACTAGCGGGGAGTACCAAGAGACCCAGTACTTC.

The chain links TRBV28 to TRBJ2-1, with 11 bases that match TRBD2. The J segment lost 3 bases and the V segment lost 7 bases, leaving 5 bases of the junction unmatched. CDR1 is MDHEN, CDR2 SYDVKM, per germline. The CDR3 runs to 15 residues. The CDR3 is CASITGTSGYNEQFF. The CDR3 DNA sequence: TGTGCCAGCATTACCGGGACTAGCGGCTACAATGAGCAGTTCTTC.

The chain carries TRBV5-1 and TRBJ2-5; D not resolved. The J call may be wrong; the DNA end is better matched by TRBJ2-7. CDR3 length: 13 amino acids. CDR1 is SGHRS, CDR2 YFSETQ, per germline. The CDR3 bases are TGCGCCAGCAGAAGTAACACCGCCACCGAGCAGTACTTC. Its translation: CASRSNTATEQYF.

The chain links TRBV5-4 to TRBJ2-7; 10 positions match TRBD2. The DNA end favors TRBJ2-5, so the J call may be wrong. The length of the CDR3 is 17 residues. In germline, CDR1 is SGHNT, CDR2 YYREEE (reference sequence). This CDR3 is CASSLEASGGHGETQYF. DNA for the CDR3: TGTGCCAGCAGCTTGGAGGCTAGCGGGGGCCATGGGGAGACCCAGTACTTC.

The chain uses TRBV10-3 and TRBJ2-7; weak D call: TRBD2 (6 bases). The CDR3 is 13 residues long. V was pared by 3 bases and J by 2 bases, with 8 bases between. CDR1 and CDR2 (germline): ENHRY, SYGVKD. The CDR3 loop reads CAISEGEAYEQYF. CDR3 nucleotides: TGTGCCATCAGTGAAGGGGAGGCCTACGAGCAGTACTTC.

Concerning this clonotype: This is likely a read error, given that the CDR3 carries no conserved phenylalanine or tryptophan at its end. This rearrangement joins TRBV7-3 to TRBJ2-5; 12 bases align to TRBD2. V lost 3 bases and J lost 1; bases outside the gene matches: 9. The CDR3 has 18 amino acids. In germline, CDR1 is SGHTA, CDR2 FQGTGA. CDR3 sequence reads: CASSFLRTSGNPQETQYL. CDR3 nucleotides: TGTGCCAGCAGCTTCCTTAGGACTAGCGGGAACCCCCAAGAGACCCAGTACTTA.

The V and J genes are TRBV7-3 and TRBJ2-5; TRBD1 is a possible D gene (6 bases). Germline V gene data show CDR1 as SGHTA and CDR2 as FQGTGA. The CDR3 is 15 amino acids. The germline V and J ends were trimmed by 5 bases and 4 bases, with 17 bases remaining between them. For the CDR3, the DNA is TGTGCCAGCAGCCAAGGGCAGGGGTCAGGAGAGACCCAGTACTTC. Translation gives CASSQGQGSGETQYF.

This clonotype was counted only a few times. The chain uses TRBV4-2 and TRBJ1-1; the D is unclear. The CDR3 spans 14 residues. CDR1 is LGHNA, CDR2 YNFKEQ, per germline. V shed 0 bases and J shed 5 bases, with 10 bases lying between them. CDR3 sequence reads: CASSQDGLGTEAFF. The DNA of the CDR3 is TGTGCCAGCAGCCAAGATGGGCTTGGAACTGAAGCTTTCTTT.